Sequencing of this TCR beta chain was carried out in a study of blood T cell repertoires in COVID-19. Study context: The United States, Italy and Spain provided the acute and convalescent COVID-19 samples. From T cells, B-cell-depleted T cells, or PBMCs came the material, which was cDNA or gDNA.

In the original analysis: Reference gene primer amplification in the assay estimated nucleated cell counts. Repertoires were generated with immunoSEQ multiplex PCR, while TCRdb's copy carries only in-frame clones and drops some. Clonal size and the V and J genes are those of that table, whereas D and trimming came from the DNA. The sample includes around 64,000 clones, 91% of them seen just once. This CDR3 has 16 residues. The trim removed 3 bases at V and 8 bases at J, leaving 10 bases unmatched. Germline lookup yields CDR1 SGDLS and CDR2 YYNGEE. Sequencing was carried out using peripheral blood. The chain links TRBV9 to TRBJ2-2; TRBD1 aligns across 10 bases. The receptor was derived from a human donor in a cohort sampled during active COVID-19. This CDR3 reads CASSGAATGGIGELFF. The CDR3, as DNA: TGTGCCAGCAGCGGAGCAGCGACAGGGGGCATAGGGGAGCTGTTTTTT.